The 24 T cell receptor beta chains below come from one sample, sequenced in a study of a mutant IDH1 vaccine in newly diagnosed glioma (dated by TCRdb to about 2021). The library was made by the immunoSEQ multiplex PCR assay. Drawn from immuneACCESS, this table holds only the in-frame rearrangements with V and J called that TCRdb kept. Clones are partly lost; checked studies trace under half to an unresolved V gene and leave the rest unexplained. This sample holds about 32,000 clones; 78% were observed only once. 11% of the sample rests with the top ten. The antigens these receptors bind are not known. The time point tag for this specimen amounts to: week 35, safety follow-up. Each vaccine dose, consisting of 300 ug of a 20-mer mutant IDH1 peptide in Montanide, was administered subcutaneously with topical imiquimod. This sample comprised PBMCs, obtained from a glioma patient whose treatment included an IDH1 peptide vaccine. The receptor source for this set is a woman aged 40 to 50 with glioma.

This rearrangement joins TRBV6-5 to TRBJ2-1, with 13 bases that match TRBD2. CDR1 is MNHEY, CDR2 SVGAGI, per germline. V lost 10 bases, J lost 8 bases, and 8 bases stayed unmatched. The CDR3 consists of 14 residues. The CDR3 nucleotides are TGTGCCACCAAACTAGCGGGGGGGATTGATGAGCAGTTCTTC. Amino acids: CATKLAGGIDEQFF.

V usage is TRBV5-1 and J usage is TRBJ2-5; tentatively, D is TRBD2 (6 bases). Germline V gene lookup returns CDR1 SGHRS and CDR2 YFSETQ. The CDR3 covers 14 residues. Trimming stripped 2 bases from V and 4 bases from J, with 12 bases between. As DNA, the CDR3 is TGCGCCAGCAGCTTAGGGCAAGCGGGAGAGACCCAGTACTTC. Translating gives CASSLGQAGETQYF.

The chain links TRBV29-1 to TRBJ1-2; 7 bases are a match to TRBD1. Losses at the gene ends were 5 bases for V and 4 bases for J; bases not matched to a gene: 4. CDR3 length equals 12 residues. Looked up from germline, CDR1 is SQVTM and CDR2 is ANQGSEA. CDR3 residues: CSVTGQSYGYTF. CDR3 bases: TGCAGCGTTACGGGACAGTCCTATGGCTACACCTTC. Full variable domain (rest looked up from reference TRBV29-1 and TRBJ1-2): SAVISQKPSRDICQRGTSLTIQCQVDSQVTMMFWYRQQPGQSLTLIATANQGSEATYESGFVIDKFPISRPNLTFSTLTVSNMSPEDSSIYLCSVTGQSYGYTFGSGTRLTVV.

The chain couples TRBV6-5 to TRBJ1-2; 8 bases are shared with TRBD1. Germline V gene sequence: CDR1 MNHEY, CDR2 SVGAGI. CDR3 length equals 14 residues. V lost 5 bases to trimming and J lost 0 bases; unmatched junction nucleotides: 2. As DNA, the CDR3 is TGTGCCAGCAGTAGGACAGGGCCTAACTATGGCTACACCTTC. Its protein product is CASSRTGPNYGYTF.

This chain uses TRBV7-2 with TRBJ1-3; possible D gene TRBD1, 6 bases. Germline V gene lookup returns CDR1 SGHTA and CDR2 FQGNSA. The CDR3 has 14 amino acids. Trimming left V 5 bases short and J 0 bases short, with 8 bases between. The CDR3 DNA is TGTGCCAGCAGCCTGACAGGCTCTGGAAACACCATATATTTT. It yields the protein CASSLTGSGNTIYF.

The genes are TRBV5-1 and TRBJ1-4, with 8 bases identical to TRBD1. This CDR3 spans 15 amino acids. With V trimmed by 3 bases and J by 3 bases, 4 bases remained unmatched. Germline lookup yields CDR1 SGHRS and CDR2 YFSETQ. CDR3 DNA sequence: TGCGCCAGCAGCTCCCAGGGGGCCCCTAATGAAAAACTGTTTTTT. This translates into CASSSQGAPNEKLFF.

The chain couples TRBV30 to TRBJ2-7; TRBD1 aligns across 10 bases. CDR1 is GTSNPN and CDR2 is SVGIG in the germline V gene (reference sequence). This CDR3 is 14 amino acids long. The V segment lost 2 bases and the J segment 3 bases; nucleotides outside the gene matches: 4. The CDR3 sequence is CAWSPRDRGYEQYF. The DNA for the CDR3 is TGTGCCTGGAGTCCTCGGGACAGGGGCTACGAGCAGTACTTC.

This rearrangement joins TRBV7-2 to TRBJ2-5; 15 bases are a match to TRBD2. In germline, CDR1 is SGHTA, CDR2 FQGNSA. The CDR3 runs 17 residues. Trimming cost V 2 bases and J 3 bases; bases outside gene matches: 4. The CDR3 protein is CASSLRGLAGGKETQYF. The CDR3 nucleotides read TGTGCCAGCAGCTTAAGAGGACTAGCGGGGGGGAAAGAGACCCAGTACTTC.

The rearrangement uses TRBV5-6 and TRBJ1-3; 9 positions match TRBD1. The J segment lost 8 bases and the V segment lost 6 bases, leaving 9 bases of the junction unmatched. There are 14 residues in the CDR3. Germline V gene lookup returns CDR1 SGHDT and CDR2 YYEEEE. The CDR3, as DNA: TGTGCCAGCAACCGAGGGGACAGGGTAGACACCATATATTTT. Encoded protein: CASNRGDRVDTIYF.

This chain links TRBV7-2 with TRBJ1-4; 7 bases are a match to TRBD1. Germline values: CDR1 SGHTA, CDR2 FQGNSA. The CDR3 has 13 amino acids. V lost 7 bases to trimming and J lost 6 bases; unmatched junction nucleotides: 5. This CDR3 is CASKQGVDEKLFF. In DNA form, the CDR3 reads TGTGCCAGCAAGCAGGGGGTGGATGAAAAACTGTTTTTT.

The rearrangement links TRBV5-8 to TRBJ2-7; TRBD1 or TRBD2 may be the D gene (5 bases each). The CDR3 is 12 amino acids. CDR1 SGHTS and CDR2 YDEGEE come from the germline V gene. With 0 bases removed from V and 11 bases from J, the gap between germline ends came to 12 bases. CDR3 nucleotides: TGTGCCAGCAGCTTGGGGGGGTTCAGGGAGTACTTC. Its translation is CASSLGGFREYF.

This clone turned up a few times. The chain couples TRBV28 to TRBJ1-2; 8 bases map to TRBD1. Germline-derived CDR1 and CDR2 are MDHEN and SYDVKM. The CDR3 spans 16 residues. Losses at the gene ends were 0 bases for V and 9 bases for J; bases not matched to a gene: 12. CDR3 nucleotide sequence: TGTGCCAGCAGTTTATGGGCCCCGGACAGGGTAGGGAGCTACACCTTC. Translated: CASSLWAPDRVGSYTF.

The rearrangement joins TRBV9 to TRBJ2-1; D not resolved. Trimming removed 3 bases at V and 3 bases at J, with 7 bases between. The CDR3 consists of 13 residues. Germline values: CDR1 SGDLS, CDR2 YYNGEE. In nucleotides, the CDR3 is TGTGCCAGCAGCGCCCGTAACTACAATGAGCAGTTCTTC. Protein: CASSARNYNEQFF.

J is TRBJ1-3 and V is TRBV5-4, with D uncertain. V shed 1 base and J shed 4 bases, with 15 bases lying between them. The CDR3 spans 16 residues. The germline V gene has CDR1 SGHNT and CDR2 YYREEE (reference sequence). CDR3 sequence reads: CASSLPSRDPGNTIYF. In DNA, the CDR3 is TGTGCCAGCAGCTTGCCCTCAAGAGATCCCGGAAACACCATATATTTT. Drawing the rest from reference TRBV5-4 and TRBJ1-3, the complete variable domain is ETGVTQSPTHLIKTRGQQVTLRCSSQSGHNTVSWYQQALGQGPQFIFQYYREEENGRGNFPPRFSGLQFPNYSSELNVNALELDDSALYLCASSLPSRDPGNTIYFGEGSWLTVV.

This clone was found a few times. CDR3 region: CASSLGQLTLRQYF. The CDR3 nucleotides read TGTGCCAGCAGCTTGGGACAGCTTACACTAAGGCAGTACTTC. The chain has TRBV5-4 and TRBJ2-7; D possibly corresponds to TRBD1 (5 bases). This CDR3 is built from 14 residues. From germline, CDR1 is SGHNT and CDR2 YYREEE (reference sequence). Trimming cost V 0 bases and J 9 bases, with 16 bases left between them.

The genes are TRBV9 and TRBJ1-3; D remains unclear. The CDR3 is made up of 13 amino acids. V shed 3 bases and J shed 3 bases, with 7 bases lying between them. From germline, CDR1 is SGDLS and CDR2 YYNGEE. Here the CDR3 reads CASSASSGNTIYF. The CDR3 DNA is TGTGCCAGCAGCGCGTCAAGTGGAAACACCATATATTTT.

The rearrangement joins TRBV6-1 to TRBJ1-1; TRBD1 is a possible D gene (6 bases). Germline V gene data show CDR1 as MNHNS and CDR2 as SASEGT. Trimming took 7 bases from V and 4 from J, leaving 16 bases between them. There are 14 residues in the CDR3. The CDR3 DNA sequence: TGTGCCAGCATCCCCAGCAGGGGTGGCACTGAAGCTTTCTTT. It codes for CASIPSRGGTEAFF.

The chain joins TRBV6-6 to TRBJ2-1; tentatively, D is TRBD2 (6 bases). With 0 bases removed from V and 4 bases from J, the gap between germline ends came to 7 bases. Germline CDR1 MNHNY, CDR2 SVGAGI (reference sequence). The CDR3 extends over 14 amino acids. DNA for the CDR3: TGTGCCAGCAGTTACTCGGGACTGTACAATGAGCAGTTCTTC. Residues: CASSYSGLYNEQFF.

The V and J genes are TRBV2 and TRBJ1-5; TRBD1 matches 8 bases. After removal of 5 bases from V and 4 bases from J, the junction contained 7 bases not matched to a gene. Germline V gene sequence: CDR1 SNHLY, CDR2 FYNNEI. CDR3 length equals 15 residues. CDR3 amino acids: CASSPGQGGNQPQHF. The CDR3 DNA reads as TGTGCCAGCAGTCCCGGACAGGGCGGAAATCAGCCCCAGCATTTT.

The chain has TRBV30 and TRBJ1-6, with D perhaps TRBD1 (5 bases). Deletions cut 4 bases from V and 3 bases from J, with 10 bases between. CDR3 length: 14 amino acids. Per germline, CDR1 GTSNPN and CDR2 SVGIG (reference sequence). The CDR3: CAWMGTNYNSPLHF. The CDR3 nucleotides read TGTGCCTGGATGGGGACCAACTATAATTCACCCCTCCACTTT.

The genes are TRBV30 and TRBJ2-2; 8 bases fit TRBD2. V dropped 3 bases and J dropped 4; count of bases not matched to a gene: 4. Germline V gives CDR1 GTSNPN, CDR2 SVGIG (reference sequence). This CDR3 spans 14 amino acids. CDR3 sequence reads: CAWRKLAGTGELFF. In nucleotides, the CDR3 is TGTGCCTGGAGGAAGCTAGCGGGCACCGGGGAGCTGTTTTTT. The whole variable domain, filled in from reference TRBV30 and TRBJ2-2, reads SQTIHQWPATLVQPVGSPLSLECTVEGTSNPNLYWYRQAAGRGLQLLFYSVGIGQISSEVPQNLSASRPQDRQFILSSKKLLLSDSGFYLCAWRKLAGTGELFFGEGSRLTVL.

This chain joins TRBV5-1 and TRBJ2-7, with 9 bases matching TRBD1. There are 13 residues in the CDR3. The V gene end was trimmed by 5 bases and the J gene end by 6 bases; junction bases not matched to a gene: 6. Germline V CDR1 and CDR2: SGHRS, YFSETQ. As DNA, the CDR3 is TGCGCCAGCAGGTACGGACAGGGGCTCGAGCAGTACTTC. Its translation is CASRYGQGLEQYF. Full variable domain (rest looked up from reference TRBV5-1 and TRBJ2-7): KAGVTQTPRYLIKTRGQQVTLSCSPISGHRSVSWYQQTPGQGLQFLFEYFSETQRNKGNFPGRFSGRQFSNSRSEMNVSTLELGDSALYLCASRYGQGLEQYFGPGTRLTVT.

This clone appeared once. At one of its ends the junction is not consistent with the germline gene, which may arise from a read error. The chain couples TRBV7-9 to TRBJ1-6; D call uncertain. Germline lookup yields CDR1 SEHNR and CDR2 FQNEAQ (reference sequence). The CDR3 is 13 amino acids. The CDR3 DNA reads as TGCTGCTGCAGAAGCTCCTATAATTCACCCCTCCACTTT. Translating it yields CCCRSSYNSPLHF.

V usage is TRBV30 and J usage is TRBJ2-1, with a tentative D call TRBD1 (5 bases). The CDR3 has 12 amino acids. The germline gives CDR1 GTSNPN, CDR2 SVGIG (reference sequence). Trimming pared 4 bases from V and 12 bases from J, leaving 16 bases between. The CDR3 sequence: CAWNPDSSGQFF. In DNA, the CDR3 is TGTGCCTGGAACCCCGACAGTAGTGGGCAGTTCTTC.